Reported below is one T cell receptor (beta chain). This clone was seen only once. Its cognate antigen has yet to be identified. Qualities for individual bases were not recorded, and no much larger clone is one base off. Relative to germline, V is missing 1 base and J is missing 5 bases, with 8 bases of the junction outside any gene match. Including the terminal cysteine and phenylalanine, the CDR3 comprises 16 residues. Just CDR3 DNA is preserved here, 48 bases in frame from base 1. CDR1 and CDR2 are read off the germline V gene as SGHVS and FNYEAQ. The data were taken from a study of control samples from healthy donors and cancer patients (dated by TCRdb to the early 2020s). The library relied on the immunoSEQ multiplex PCR assay. TCRdb mirrors the immuneACCESS table, restricted to in-frame sequences. Some clones are absent from its copies; in checked studies, under half trace to an unresolved V gene, and the reason for the others is unknown. For this sample the table gives some 410,000 clones, of which around 90% were detected only once. The ten most abundant clones make up 5% to 8% of the sample.

Rearrangement joined TRBV7-6 to TRBJ1-1; a stretch of 9 junction bases matches TRBD1. The sequence came from a man in his forties or fifties with head and neck cancer. Sequences were obtained from PBMCs. The CDR3 loop reads CASSLVVTGGRTEAFF. DNA sequence: TGTGCCAGCAGCTTAGTTGTGACAGGGGGTAGGACTGAAGCTTTCTTT.